Presented here are 11 T cell receptor beta chains from one specimen sequenced in a study of T-cell reconstitution after alpha-beta-depleted transplantation in children listed by TCRdb under 2016. Receptor amplification or capture employed PCR. The run used an Illumina HiSeq 2500. Molecular barcoding was employed in the preparation of TCR libraries, with unique molecular identifiers being used to normalize TCRbeta repertoire quantification. TCRdb reprocessing: public reads trimmed at Q25 with fastp, clones called with MiXCR, in-frame beta chains kept. Each record represents a unique CDR3 protein, reported with the most common genes and DNA among its rows. The sample table lists roughly 100,000 distinct CDR3 sequences, about 7.5% of them with a count of one. Clones ranked in the top ten supply approximately 16% of the sample. In light of the paper, this sample's treatment or condition label describes: allogeneic hematopoietic cell transplantation with graft depleted of TCRalphabeta T cells and CD19 B cells.

Specimen: PBMCs, collected before TCRalphabeta/CD19-depleted stem cell transplant. The receptors here all came from a boy between 2 and 15 years old with acute lymphoblastic leukemia, due to receive a stem cell transplant.

V is TRBV14 and J is TRBJ2-5, with D possibly being TRBD2 (5 bases). The CDR3 loop spans 16 amino acids. Trimming removed 0 bases at V and 5 bases at J, with 16 bases between. Germline loops: CDR1 SGHDN, CDR2 FVKESK. The CDR3 spells CASSQDRGGLLETQYF. CDR3 nucleotide sequence: TGTGCCAGCAGCCAAGATCGTGGCGGGTTACTTGAGACCCAGTACTTC.

This clonotype was counted many times. The rearrangement links TRBV4-1 to TRBJ2-7, with a weak D call TRBD2 (5 bases). The CDR3 has 15 amino acids. Between the trimmed V and J ends, which lost 4 bases and 7 bases, there was a span of 20 bases. The germline gives CDR1 MGHRA, CDR2 YSYEKL. CDR3 in DNA: TGCGCCAGCAGCCCCCGCGAACGTGGACGCGGGGAGCAGTACTTC. Its translation: CASSPRERGRGEQYF.

This rearrangement joins TRBV7-9 to TRBJ2-1; 13 positions agree with TRBD2. V shed 6 bases, J shed 8 bases, and the junction held 13 bases outside the gene matches. Germline V lookup: CDR1 SEHNR, CDR2 FQNEAQ (reference sequence). The CDR3 covers 17 residues. The CDR3 region is CASSYYGLAGASHEQFF. Written as DNA, the CDR3 is TGTGCCAGCAGTTACTACGGACTAGCGGGGGCCTCCCATGAGCAGTTCTTC.

The chain joins TRBV28 to TRBJ1-3; perhaps TRBD1 as D (5 bases). Per germline, CDR1 MDHEN and CDR2 SYDVKM. V was trimmed by 0 bases and J by 2 bases, leaving 8 bases between them. The CDR3 loop spans 15 amino acids. The CDR3 region has the DNA TGTGCCAGCAGTTTATGGGCAGGGACTGGAAACACCATATATTTT. Amino acid sequence: CASSLWAGTGNTIYF.

The gene calls are TRBV7-6 and TRBJ2-1; 9 bases fit TRBD2. The junction had 8 bases not matched to a gene; V was cut back by 5 bases and J by 6 bases. CDR1 is SGHVS, CDR2 FNYEAQ, per germline. The CDR3 has 15 residues. CDR3 residues: CASSPWAGGRNEQFF. CDR3 coding DNA: TGTGCCAGCAGCCCCTGGGCGGGGGGGCGCAATGAGCAGTTCTTC.

This chain uses TRBV19 with TRBJ2-5, with 7 bases that match TRBD2. CDR3 length: 15 amino acids. CDR1 LNHDA and CDR2 SQIVND come from the germline V gene (reference sequence). V trimming: 6 bases; J trimming: 2 bases; junction bases outside the gene matches: 9. This CDR3 reads CASSPGGSYQETQYF. CDR3 in DNA: TGTGCCAGTAGCCCCGGCGGGAGCTATCAAGAGACCCAGTACTTC.

This clonotype was counted between two and nine times. The chain combines TRBV6-2 or TRBV6-3 with TRBJ1-1, with D possibly TRBD1 on 5 matching bases. Germline lookup yields CDR1 MNHEY and CDR2 SVGEGT. V lost 8 bases to trimming and J lost 5 bases, with 21 bases between them. The CDR3 spans 15 residues. CDR3 nucleotide sequence: TGTGCCAGCGGAAATATGGCACTCCGGGGGACTGAAGCTTTCTTT. Translation: CASGNMALRGTEAFF.

The sample holds a few counts of this clonotype. The V and J genes are TRBV29-1 and TRBJ2-7, with TRBD1 identical over 8 bases. J was trimmed by 5 bases and V by 3 bases; bases with no gene match: 6. This CDR3 is built from 13 residues. The germline CDR1 and CDR2 sequences are SQVTM and ANQGSEA. CDR3 bases: TGCAGCGTTGAGGCAGGGGGCCGGAACGAGCAGTACTTC. Its translation is CSVEAGGRNEQYF.

This clonotype was found many times. The J gene is TRBJ2-3, the V gene TRBV6-5; 9 bases map to TRBD2. This CDR3 is built from 15 residues. V shed 4 bases and J 1 base; nucleotides not matched to a gene: 3. Looked up from germline, CDR1 is MNHEY and CDR2 is SVGAGI. The CDR3 loop reads CASSFERGGTDTQYF. In DNA, the CDR3 is TGTGCCAGCAGTTTTGAGCGGGGGGGCACAGATACGCAGTATTTT.

This clonotype was observed a handful of times. The V call is TRBV7-2, the J call TRBJ1-2, with 12 bases matching TRBD1. After removal of 2 bases from V and 5 bases from J, the junction contained 12 bases not matched to a gene. This CDR3 is built from 18 residues. Germline assignment: CDR1 SGHTA and CDR2 FQGNSA. CDR3 region: CASSLSGTGGPRGYGYTF. The CDR3, as DNA: TGTGCCAGCAGCTTAAGCGGGACAGGGGGCCCCCGGGGGTATGGCTACACCTTC.

This clonotype was seen many times. The chain employs TRBV14 and TRBJ2-1; tentative D call: TRBD2 (5 bases). The V gene's germline CDR1 is SGHDN and CDR2 FVKESK. The CDR3 totals 15 residues. Deletions cut 4 bases from V and 6 bases from J, with 16 bases between. In DNA, the CDR3 is TGTGCCAGCAGCCGGGCTTCGGGGTTCTCCAATGAGCAGTTCTTC. Translated: CASSRASGFSNEQFF. The full variable domain, with the rest looked up from reference TRBV14 and TRBJ2-1, is EAGVTQFPSHSVIEKGQTVTLRCDPISGHDNLYWYRRVMGKEIKFLLHFVKESKQDESGMPNNRFLAERTGGTYSTLKVQPAELEDSGVYFCASSRASGFSNEQFFGPGTRLTVL.